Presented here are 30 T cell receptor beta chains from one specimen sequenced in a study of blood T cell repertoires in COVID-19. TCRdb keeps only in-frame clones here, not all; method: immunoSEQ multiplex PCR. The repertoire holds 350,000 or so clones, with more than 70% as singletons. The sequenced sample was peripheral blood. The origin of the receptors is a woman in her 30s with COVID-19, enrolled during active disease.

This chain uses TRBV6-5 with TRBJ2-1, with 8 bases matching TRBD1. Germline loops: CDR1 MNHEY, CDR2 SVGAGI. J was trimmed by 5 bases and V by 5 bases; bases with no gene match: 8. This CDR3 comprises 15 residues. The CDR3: CASSPGQDVNNEQFF. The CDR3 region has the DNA TGTGCCAGCAGTCCGGGACAGGACGTCAACAATGAGCAGTTCTTC.

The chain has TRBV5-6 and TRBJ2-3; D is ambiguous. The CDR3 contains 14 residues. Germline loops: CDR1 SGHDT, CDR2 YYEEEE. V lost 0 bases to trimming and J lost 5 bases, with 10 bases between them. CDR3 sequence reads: CASSLGPRVDTQYF. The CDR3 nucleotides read TGTGCCAGCAGCTTGGGTCCCCGGGTAGATACGCAGTATTTT.

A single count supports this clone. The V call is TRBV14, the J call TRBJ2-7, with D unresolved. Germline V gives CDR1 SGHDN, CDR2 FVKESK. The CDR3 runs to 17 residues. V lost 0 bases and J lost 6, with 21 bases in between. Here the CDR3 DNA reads TGTGCCAGCAGCCAAGATTGGGCGTCGCCCGCATCAGGCGAGCAGTACTTC. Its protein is CASSQDWASPASGEQYF.

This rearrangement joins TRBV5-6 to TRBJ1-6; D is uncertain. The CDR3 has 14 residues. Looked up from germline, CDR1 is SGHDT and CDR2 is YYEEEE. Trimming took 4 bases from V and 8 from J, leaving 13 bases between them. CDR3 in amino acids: CASSPRRVDSPLHF. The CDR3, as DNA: TGTGCCAGCAGCCCCCGGAGGGTCGATTCACCCCTCCACTTT.

The CDR3 region is CASATSGGGSPLHF. The CDR3 bases are TGTGCTAGTGCCACGAGCGGGGGCGGATCACCCCTCCACTTT. V and J are TRBV12-5 and TRBJ1-6; possible D gene TRBD1, 6 bases. Germline V gene sequence: CDR1 LGHNT, CDR2 FRNRAP. V dropped 7 bases and J dropped 10 bases, with 17 bases sitting between them. This CDR3 has 14 amino acids.

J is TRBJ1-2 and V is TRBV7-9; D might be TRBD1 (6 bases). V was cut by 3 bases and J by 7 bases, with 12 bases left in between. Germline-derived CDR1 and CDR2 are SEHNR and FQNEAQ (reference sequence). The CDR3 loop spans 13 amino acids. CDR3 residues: CASSLGQSSGYTF. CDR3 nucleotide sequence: TGTGCCAGCAGCTTGGGACAAAGCTCTGGCTACACCTTC.

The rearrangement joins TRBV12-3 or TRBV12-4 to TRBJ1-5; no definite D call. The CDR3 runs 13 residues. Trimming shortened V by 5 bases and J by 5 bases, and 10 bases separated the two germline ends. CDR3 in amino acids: CASSQRGYQPQHF. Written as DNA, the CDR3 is TGTGCCAGCAGTCAACGGGGTTATCAGCCCCAGCATTTT.

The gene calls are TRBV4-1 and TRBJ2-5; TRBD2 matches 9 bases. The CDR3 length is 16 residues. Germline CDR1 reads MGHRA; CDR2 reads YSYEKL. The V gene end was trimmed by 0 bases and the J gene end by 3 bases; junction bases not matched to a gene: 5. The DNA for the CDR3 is TGCGCCAGCAGCCAAGAGGTAGCGGGGGCGGAAGAGACCCAGTACTTC. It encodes CASSQEVAGAEETQYF.

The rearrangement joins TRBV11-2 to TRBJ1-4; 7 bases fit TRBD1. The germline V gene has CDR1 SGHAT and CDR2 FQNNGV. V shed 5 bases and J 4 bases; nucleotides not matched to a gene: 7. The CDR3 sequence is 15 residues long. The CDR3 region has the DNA TGTGCCAGCAGCGCAAGGACAGGCCGTAATGAAAAACTGTTTTTT. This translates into CASSARTGRNEKLFF.

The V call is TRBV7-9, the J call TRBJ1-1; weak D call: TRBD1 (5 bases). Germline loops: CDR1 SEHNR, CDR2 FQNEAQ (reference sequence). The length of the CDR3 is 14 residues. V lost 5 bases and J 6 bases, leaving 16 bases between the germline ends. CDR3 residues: CASSQGTMGPEAFF. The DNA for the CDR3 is TGTGCCAGCAGCCAGGGAACCATGGGGCCTGAAGCTTTCTTT.

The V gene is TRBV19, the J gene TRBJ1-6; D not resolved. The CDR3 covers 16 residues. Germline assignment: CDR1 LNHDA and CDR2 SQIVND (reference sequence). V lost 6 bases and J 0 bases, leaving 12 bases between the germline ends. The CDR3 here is CASSQNRGSYNSPLHF. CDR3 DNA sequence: TGTGCCAGTAGCCAGAACCGAGGCTCCTATAATTCACCCCTCCACTTT.

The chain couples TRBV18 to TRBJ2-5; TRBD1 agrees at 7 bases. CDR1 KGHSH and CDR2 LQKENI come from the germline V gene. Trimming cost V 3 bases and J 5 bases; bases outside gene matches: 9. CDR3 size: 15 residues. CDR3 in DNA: TGTGCCAGCTCACCGGTTAAGGGGGCGGACGAGACCCAGTACTTC. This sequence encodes CASSPVKGADETQYF. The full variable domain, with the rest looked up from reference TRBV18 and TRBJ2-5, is NAGVMQNPRHLVRRRGQEARLRCSPMKGHSHVYWYRQLPEEGLKFMVYLQKENIIDESGMPKERFSAEFPKEGPSILRIQQVVRGDSAAYFCASSPVKGADETQYFGPGTRLLVL.

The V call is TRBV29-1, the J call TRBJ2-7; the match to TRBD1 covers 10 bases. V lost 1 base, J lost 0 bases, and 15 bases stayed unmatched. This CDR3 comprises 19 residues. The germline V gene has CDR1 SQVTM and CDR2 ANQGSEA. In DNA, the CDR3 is TGCAGCGTTGAAGGGGATCCCGGGACAGGGGTTCTGAGCTCCTACGAGCAGTACGTC. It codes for CSVEGDPGTGVLSSYEQYV.

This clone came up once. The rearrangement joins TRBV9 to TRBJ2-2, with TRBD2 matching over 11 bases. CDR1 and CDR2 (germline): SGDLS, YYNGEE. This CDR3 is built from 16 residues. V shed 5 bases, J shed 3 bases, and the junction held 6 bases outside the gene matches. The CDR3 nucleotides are TGTGCCAGCAGTACTAGCGGGGGCGGGGACACCGGGGAGCTGTTTTTT. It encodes CASSTSGGGDTGELFF.

CDR3 DNA: TGTGCCAGCAGCGGGACACTTCTCGAGACCCAGTACTTC. Translation: CASSGTLLETQYF. This chain joins TRBV7-7 and TRBJ2-5; D perhaps matches TRBD1 (6 bases). Germline CDR1 SSHAT, CDR2 FNYEAQ (reference sequence). CDR3 length: 13 amino acids. V was trimmed by 5 bases and J by 5 bases, leaving 12 bases between them.

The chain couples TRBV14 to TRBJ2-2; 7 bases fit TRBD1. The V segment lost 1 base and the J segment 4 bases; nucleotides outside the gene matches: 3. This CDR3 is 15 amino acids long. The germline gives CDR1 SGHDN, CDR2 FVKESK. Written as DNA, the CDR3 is TGTGCCAGCAGCCAAGGAGGGGGCCGCACCGGGGAGCTGTTTTTT. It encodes CASSQGGGRTGELFF.

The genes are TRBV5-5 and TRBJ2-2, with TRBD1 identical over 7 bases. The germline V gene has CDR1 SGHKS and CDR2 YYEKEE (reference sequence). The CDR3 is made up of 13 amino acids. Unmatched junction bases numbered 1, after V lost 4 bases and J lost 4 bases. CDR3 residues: CASSGDSTGELFF. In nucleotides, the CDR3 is TGTGCCAGCAGCGGGGACAGCACCGGGGAGCTGTTTTTT.

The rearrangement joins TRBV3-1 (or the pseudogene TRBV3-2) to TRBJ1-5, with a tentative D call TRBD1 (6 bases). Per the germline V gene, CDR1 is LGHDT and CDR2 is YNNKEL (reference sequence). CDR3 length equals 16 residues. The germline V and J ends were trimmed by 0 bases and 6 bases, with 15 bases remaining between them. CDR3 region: CASSQDHRARSQPQHF. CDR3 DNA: TGTGCCAGCAGCCAAGATCACAGGGCCCGCAGTCAGCCCCAGCATTTT.

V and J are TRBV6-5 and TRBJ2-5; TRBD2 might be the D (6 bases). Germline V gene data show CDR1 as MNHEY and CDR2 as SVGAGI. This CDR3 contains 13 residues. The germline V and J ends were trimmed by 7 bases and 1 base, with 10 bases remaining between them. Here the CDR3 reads CASNRRGQETQYF. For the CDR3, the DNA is TGTGCCAGCAATAGGCGGGGCCAAGAGACCCAGTACTTC.

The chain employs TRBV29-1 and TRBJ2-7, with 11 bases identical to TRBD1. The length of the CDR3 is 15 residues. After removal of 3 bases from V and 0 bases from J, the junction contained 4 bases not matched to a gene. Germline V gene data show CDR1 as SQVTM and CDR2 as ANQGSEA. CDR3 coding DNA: TGCAGCGTTGACACCGGGACAGGGGGCTCCTACGAGCAGTACTTC. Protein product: CSVDTGTGGSYEQYF.

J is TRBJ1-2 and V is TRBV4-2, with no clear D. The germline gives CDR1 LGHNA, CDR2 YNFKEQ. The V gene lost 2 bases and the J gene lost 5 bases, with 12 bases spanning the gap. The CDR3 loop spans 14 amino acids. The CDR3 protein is CASSQSPGTYGYTF. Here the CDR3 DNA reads TGTGCCAGCAGCCAAAGTCCAGGAACTTATGGCTACACCTTC.

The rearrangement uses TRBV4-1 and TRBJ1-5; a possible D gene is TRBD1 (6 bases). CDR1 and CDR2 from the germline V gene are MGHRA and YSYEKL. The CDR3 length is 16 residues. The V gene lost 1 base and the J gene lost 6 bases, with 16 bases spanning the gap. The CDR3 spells CASSQVQGIGGQPQHF. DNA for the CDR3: TGCGCCAGCAGCCAAGTCCAGGGGATTGGGGGTCAGCCCCAGCATTTT.

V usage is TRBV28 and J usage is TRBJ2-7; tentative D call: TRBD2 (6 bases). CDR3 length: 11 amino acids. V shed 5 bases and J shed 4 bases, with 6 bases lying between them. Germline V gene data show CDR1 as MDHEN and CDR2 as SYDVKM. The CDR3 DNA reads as TGTGCCAGCAGTGCGGGGTACGAGCAGTACGTC. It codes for CASSAGYEQYV.

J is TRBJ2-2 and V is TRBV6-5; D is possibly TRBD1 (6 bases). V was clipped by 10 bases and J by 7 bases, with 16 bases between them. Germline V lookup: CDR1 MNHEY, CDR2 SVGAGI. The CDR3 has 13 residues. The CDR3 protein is CATRDTYSGELFF. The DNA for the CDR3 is TGTGCCACCCGGGACACCTACAGCGGGGAGCTGTTTTTT.

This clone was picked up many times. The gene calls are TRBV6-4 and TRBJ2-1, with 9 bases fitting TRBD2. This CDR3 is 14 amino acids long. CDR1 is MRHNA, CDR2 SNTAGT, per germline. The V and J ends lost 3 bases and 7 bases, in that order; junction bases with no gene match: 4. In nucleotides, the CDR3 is TGTGCCAGCAGTGAGGCGGGGGGGCCGAATGAGCAGTTCTTC. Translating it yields CASSEAGGPNEQFF.

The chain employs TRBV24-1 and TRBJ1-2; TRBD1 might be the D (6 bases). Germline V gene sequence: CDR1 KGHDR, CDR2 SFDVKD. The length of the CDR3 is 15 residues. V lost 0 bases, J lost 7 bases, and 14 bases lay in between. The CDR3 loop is CATSDLPQGNGGYTF. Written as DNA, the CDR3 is TGTGCCACCAGTGATTTGCCACAGGGAAATGGTGGCTACACCTTC.

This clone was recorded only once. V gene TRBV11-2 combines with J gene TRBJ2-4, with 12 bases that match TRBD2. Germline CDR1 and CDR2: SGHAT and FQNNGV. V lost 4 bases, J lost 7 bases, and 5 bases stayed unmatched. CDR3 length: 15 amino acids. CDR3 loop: CASSSLAGGMNIQYF. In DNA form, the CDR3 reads TGTGCCAGCAGCTCACTAGCGGGGGGAATGAACATTCAGTACTTC.

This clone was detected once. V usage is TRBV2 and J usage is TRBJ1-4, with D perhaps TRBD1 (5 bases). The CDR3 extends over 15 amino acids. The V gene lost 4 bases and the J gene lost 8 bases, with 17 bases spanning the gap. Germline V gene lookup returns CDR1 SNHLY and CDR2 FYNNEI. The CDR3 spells CASSVPRGVGEKLFF. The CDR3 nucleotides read TGTGCCAGCAGTGTTCCTAGGGGTGTGGGGGAAAAACTGTTTTTT.

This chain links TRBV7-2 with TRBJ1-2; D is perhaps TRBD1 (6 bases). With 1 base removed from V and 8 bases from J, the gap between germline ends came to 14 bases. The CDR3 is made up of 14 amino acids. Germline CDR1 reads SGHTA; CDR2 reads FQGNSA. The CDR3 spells CASSLEGDIGGYTF. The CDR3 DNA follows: TGTGCCAGCAGCTTAGAGGGGGATATTGGGGGCTACACCTTC.

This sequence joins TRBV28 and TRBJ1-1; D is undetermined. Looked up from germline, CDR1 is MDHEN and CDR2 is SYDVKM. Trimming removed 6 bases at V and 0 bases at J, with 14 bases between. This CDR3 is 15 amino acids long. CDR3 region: CASRRRGAMNTEAFF. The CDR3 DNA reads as TGTGCCAGCAGGCGCCGAGGAGCTATGAACACTGAAGCTTTCTTT.